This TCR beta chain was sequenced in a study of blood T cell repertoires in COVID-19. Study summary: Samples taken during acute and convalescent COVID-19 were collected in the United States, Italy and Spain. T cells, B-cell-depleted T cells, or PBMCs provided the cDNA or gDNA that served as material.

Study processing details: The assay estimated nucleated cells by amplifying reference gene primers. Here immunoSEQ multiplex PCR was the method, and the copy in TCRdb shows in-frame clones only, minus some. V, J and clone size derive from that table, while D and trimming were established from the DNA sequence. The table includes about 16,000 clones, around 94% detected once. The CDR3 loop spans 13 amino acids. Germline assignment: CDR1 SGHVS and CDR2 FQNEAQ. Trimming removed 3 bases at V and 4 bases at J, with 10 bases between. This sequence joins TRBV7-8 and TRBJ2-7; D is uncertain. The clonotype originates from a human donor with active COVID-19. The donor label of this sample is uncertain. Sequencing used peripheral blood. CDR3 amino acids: CASSFRQLYEQYF. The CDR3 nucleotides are TGTGCCAGCAGCTTTCGACAATTGTACGAGCAGTACTTC.